The sequence of this TCR beta chain was determined in a study of OX40 agonist ivuxolimab in advanced cancers. Assay: immunoSEQ multiplex PCR; the TCRdb copy retains only in-frame clones and omits some. The table lists some 20,000 clones, around 78% of them singletons. The germline gives CDR1 SGHTA, CDR2 FQGTGA. This CDR3 is built from 13 residues. Deletions cut 5 bases from V and 6 bases from J, with 10 bases between. In this sample, this clone turned up a few times. The rearrangement links TRBV7-3 to TRBJ2-2, with D unclear. The receptor comes from an adult with an advanced solid tumor such as melanoma, head and neck, liver or kidney cancer. Sequenced material: CD4+ or CD8+ T cells sorted from blood, taken in a trial of the OX40 agonist ivuxolimab. The CDR3 bases are TGTGCCAGCAGCCCGAGCCCCGCCGGGGAGCTGTTTTTT. Translating gives CASSPSPAGELFF.